One sample yielded the 7 T cell receptor beta chains listed below, sequenced in a study of T cells in Graves' hyperthyroidism and ophthalmopathy. Amplification targeted TCR beta CDR3 regions from RNA transcripts. During a first-round RT-PCR of the TCR CDR3, the HTBI primer set was used. One entry per CDR3 protein, called by TCRdb with MiXCR from the multiplex PCR reads. This table has roughly 300,000 distinct CDR3 sequences, 15% to 20% appearing once. Input material: blood. The receptor set was obtained from a woman aged 45 to 65 with Graves' hyperthyroidism.

This clonotype was picked up many times. This chain joins TRBV28 and TRBJ2-1, with D maybe TRBD2 (6 bases). Per germline, CDR1 MDHEN and CDR2 SYDVKM. CDR3 length: 14 residues. Between the trimmed V and J ends, which lost 6 bases and 4 bases, there was a span of 13 bases. The CDR3 DNA follows: TGTGCCAGCAGCCAAACTAGCCTATACAATGAGCAGTTCTTC. It codes for CASSQTSLYNEQFF.

This clonotype occurred a few times. The V call is TRBV19, the J call TRBJ2-1, with a tentative D call TRBD1 (6 bases). This CDR3 spans 14 amino acids. The germline V gene has CDR1 LNHDA and CDR2 SQIVND (reference sequence). V gave up 6 bases and J gave up 4 bases, with 13 bases separating them. CDR3 sequence: CASSKKGEYNEQFF. CDR3 DNA: TGTGCCAGTAGCAAAAAGGGGGAATACAATGAGCAGTTCTTC.

The table lists this clonotype with many counts. This chain connects TRBV18 to TRBJ2-1; the D is unclear. In germline, CDR1 is KGHSH, CDR2 LQKENI. Trimming removed 5 bases at V and 8 bases at J, with 10 bases between. The CDR3 runs to 12 residues. CDR3: CASSEDLHEQFF. CDR3 coding DNA: TGTGCCAGCTCAGAAGACCTCCATGAGCAGTTCTTC. The variable domain in full, completed from reference TRBV18 and TRBJ2-1, reads NAGVMQNPRHLVRRRGQEARLRCSPMKGHSHVYWYRQLPEEGLKFMVYLQKENIIDESGMPKERFSAEFPKEGPSILRIQQVVRGDSAAYFCASSEDLHEQFFGPGTRLTVL.

The chain recombines TRBV7-9 with TRBJ1-1; no clear D. With 0 bases removed from V and 7 bases from J, the gap between germline ends came to 6 bases. Per germline, CDR1 SEHNR and CDR2 FQNEAQ (reference sequence). The CDR3 has 12 amino acids. In DNA form, the CDR3 reads TGTGCCAGCAGCTTAGCGCACGTTGAAGCTTTCTTT. This gives the protein CASSLAHVEAFF.

This clonotype was detected many times. This rearrangement joins TRBV2 to TRBJ1-1, with a tentative D call TRBD1 (6 bases). V dropped 5 bases and J dropped 4 bases, with 14 bases sitting between them. Per germline, CDR1 SNHLY and CDR2 FYNNEI. The CDR3 has 14 residues. CDR3 amino acids: CASSYRVPLTEAFF. In nucleotides, the CDR3 is TGTGCCAGCAGTTACAGGGTCCCTCTCACTGAAGCTTTCTTT.

This clonotype has more than one count but fewer than ten. The chain recombines TRBV30 with TRBJ2-4, with a weak D call TRBD2 (5 bases). Germline CDR1 and CDR2: GTSNPN and SVGIG (reference sequence). The V end lost 0 bases, the J end lost 8 bases, and 5 bases lay between the germline ends. This CDR3 comprises 11 residues. DNA for the CDR3: TGTGCCTGGAGTGTGAGGGACATTCAGTACTTC. Translated, it gives CAWSVRDIQYF.

This clonotype was observed at least ten times. The gene calls are TRBV20-1 and TRBJ2-3; D not resolved. The V and J ends lost 0 bases and 2 bases respectively, with 12 bases between them. From germline, CDR1 is DFQATT and CDR2 SNEGSKA (reference sequence). The CDR3 is made up of 15 amino acids. The CDR3 protein is CSAREVRVLTDTQYF. CDR3 nucleotide sequence: TGCAGTGCTAGAGAGGTTCGGGTGCTCACAGATACGCAGTATTTT.